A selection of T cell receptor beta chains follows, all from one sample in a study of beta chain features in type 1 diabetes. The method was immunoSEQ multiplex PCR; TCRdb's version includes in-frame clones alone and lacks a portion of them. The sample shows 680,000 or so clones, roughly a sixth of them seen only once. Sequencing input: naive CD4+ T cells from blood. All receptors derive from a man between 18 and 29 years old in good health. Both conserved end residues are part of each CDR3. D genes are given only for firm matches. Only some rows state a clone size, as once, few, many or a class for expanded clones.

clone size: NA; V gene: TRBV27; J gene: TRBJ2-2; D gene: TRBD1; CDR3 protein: CASKRGPGELFF; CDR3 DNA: TGTGCCAGCAAAAGGGGGCCCGGGGAGCTGTTTTTT
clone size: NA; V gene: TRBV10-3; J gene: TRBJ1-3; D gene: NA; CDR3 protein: CAIKRSSSGNTIYF; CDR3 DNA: TGTGCCATCAAACGGAGCAGCTCTGGAAACACCATATATTTT
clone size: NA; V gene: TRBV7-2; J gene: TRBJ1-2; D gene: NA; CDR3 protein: CASSPAFRDGYTF; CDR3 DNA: TGTGCCAGCAGCCCCGCTTTCAGGGATGGCTACACCTTC
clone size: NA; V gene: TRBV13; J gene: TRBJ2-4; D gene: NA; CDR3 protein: CASTVRVLAAKNIQYF; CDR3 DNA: TGTGCCAGCACAGTGAGGGTTTTGGCGGCCAAAAACATTCAGTACTTC
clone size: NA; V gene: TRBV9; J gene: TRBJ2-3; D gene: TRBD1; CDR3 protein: CASSVGQGNTDTQYF; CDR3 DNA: TGTGCCAGCAGCGTCGGACAGGGAAACACAGATACGCAGTATTTT
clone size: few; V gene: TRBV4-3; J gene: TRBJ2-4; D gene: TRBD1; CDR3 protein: CASSPRLGPDRAAKNIQYF; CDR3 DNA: TGCGCCAGCAGTCCAAGATTAGGTCCGGACAGGGCAGCCAAAAACATTCAGTACTTC
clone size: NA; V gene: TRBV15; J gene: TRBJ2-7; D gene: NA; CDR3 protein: CATSRGATAYEQYF; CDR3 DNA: TGTGCCACCAGCAGGGGGGCAACAGCTTACGAGCAGTACTTC
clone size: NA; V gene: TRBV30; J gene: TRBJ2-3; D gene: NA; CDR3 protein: CAWSVQGGGDTQYF; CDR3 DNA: TGTGCCTGGAGTGTACAGGGAGGGGGAGATACGCAGTATTTT
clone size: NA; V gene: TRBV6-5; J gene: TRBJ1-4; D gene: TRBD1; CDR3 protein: CASSSGTVGEKLFF; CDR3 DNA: TGTGCCAGCAGTTCTGGGACAGTCGGTGAAAAACTGTTTTTT
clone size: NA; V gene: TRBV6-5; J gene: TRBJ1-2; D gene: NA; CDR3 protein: CASSRRAVDAGVYTF; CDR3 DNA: TGTGCCAGCAGCCGAAGGGCCGTGGACGCTGGGGTCTACACCTTC
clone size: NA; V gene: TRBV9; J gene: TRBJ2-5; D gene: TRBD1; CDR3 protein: CASSVGDRLQETQYF; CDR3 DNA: TGTGCCAGCAGCGTGGGGGACAGACTTCAAGAGACCCAGTACTTC
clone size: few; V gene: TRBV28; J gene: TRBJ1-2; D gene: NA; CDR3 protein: CASSSRGRGRANYGYTF; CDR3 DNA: TGTGCCAGCAGTTCACGAGGAAGGGGCCGGGCTAACTATGGCTACACCTTC
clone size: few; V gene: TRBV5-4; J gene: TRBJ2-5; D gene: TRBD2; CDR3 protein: CASSFGLELGTQYF; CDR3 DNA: TGTGCCAGCAGCTTTGGACTAGAGTTGGGGACCCAGTACTTC
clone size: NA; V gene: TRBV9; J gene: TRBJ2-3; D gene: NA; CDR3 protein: CASSPRSLRGRWTDTQYF; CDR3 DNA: TGTGCCAGCAGCCCCCGTAGCCTTAGAGGGAGGTGGACAGATACGCAGTATTTT
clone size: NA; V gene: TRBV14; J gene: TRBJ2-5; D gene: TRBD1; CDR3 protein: CASSRTPTGVETQYF; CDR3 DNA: TGTGCCAGCAGCCGGACCCCGACAGGGGTGGAGACCCAGTACTTC
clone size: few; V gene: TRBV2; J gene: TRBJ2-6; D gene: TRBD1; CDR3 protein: CASRRYTGDSSGANVLTF; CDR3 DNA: TGTGCCAGCAGACGATATACAGGGGATAGCTCTGGGGCCAACGTCCTGACTTTC
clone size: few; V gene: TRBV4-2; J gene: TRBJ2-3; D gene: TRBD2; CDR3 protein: CASGPGLATDTQYF; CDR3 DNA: TGTGCCAGCGGACCGGGACTAGCAACAGATACGCAGTATTTT
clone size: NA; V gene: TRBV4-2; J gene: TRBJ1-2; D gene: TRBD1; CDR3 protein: CASSQEGTGATNYGYTF; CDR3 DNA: TGTGCCAGCAGCCAAGAGGGGACAGGGGCCACTAACTATGGCTACACCTTC
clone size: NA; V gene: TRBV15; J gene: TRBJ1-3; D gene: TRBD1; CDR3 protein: CATSRDYGGRGLGNTIYF; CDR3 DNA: TGTGCCACCAGCAGAGATTACGGCGGCAGGGGGCTTGGAAACACCATATATTTT
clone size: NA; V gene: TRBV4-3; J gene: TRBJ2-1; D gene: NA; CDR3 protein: CASSQVVPAPGGNEQFF; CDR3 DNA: TGCGCCAGCAGCCAAGTGGTCCCCGCCCCCGGGGGCAATGAGCAGTTCTTC
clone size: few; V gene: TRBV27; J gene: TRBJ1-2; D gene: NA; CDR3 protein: CASSLTHRDYGYTF; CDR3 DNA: TGTGCCAGCAGTTTAACCCATCGGGACTATGGCTACACCTTC
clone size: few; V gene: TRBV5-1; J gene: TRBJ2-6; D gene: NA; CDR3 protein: CASSLSPRMGRTSGANVLTF; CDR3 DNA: TGCGCCAGCAGCTTGTCCCCCAGAATGGGACGGACCTCTGGGGCCAACGTCCTGACTTTC
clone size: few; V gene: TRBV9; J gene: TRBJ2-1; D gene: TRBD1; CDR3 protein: CASSVRTGSDNEQFF; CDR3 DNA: TGTGCCAGCAGCGTAAGGACAGGGAGTGACAATGAGCAGTTCTTC
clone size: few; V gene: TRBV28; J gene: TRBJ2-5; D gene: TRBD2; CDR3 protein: CASSLPGGAVETQYF; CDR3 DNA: TGTGCCAGCAGTTTACCCGGGGGGGCCGTGGAGACCCAGTACTTC
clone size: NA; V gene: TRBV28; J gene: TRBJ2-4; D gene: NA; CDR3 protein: CASAGGAVAKNIQYF; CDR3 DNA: TGTGCCAGCGCCGGAGGAGCAGTAGCCAAAAACATTCAGTACTTC
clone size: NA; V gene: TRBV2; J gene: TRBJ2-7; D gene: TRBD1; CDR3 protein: CASSSNRGLEQYF; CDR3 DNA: TGTGCCAGCTCCTCGAACAGGGGGCTCGAGCAGTACTTC
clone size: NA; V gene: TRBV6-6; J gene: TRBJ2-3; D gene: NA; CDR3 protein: CASSYGDPTDTQYF; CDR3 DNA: TGTGCCAGCAGTTATGGGGACCCCACAGATACGCAGTATTTT
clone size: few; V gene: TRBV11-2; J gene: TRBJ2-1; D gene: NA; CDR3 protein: CASRIAGANEQFF; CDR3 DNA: TGTGCCAGCAGGATCGCGGGCGCGAATGAGCAGTTCTTC
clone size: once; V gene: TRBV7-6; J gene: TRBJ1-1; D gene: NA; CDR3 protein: CASSPNTDADEAFF; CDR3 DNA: TGTGCCAGCAGCCCTAATACGGACGCCGATGAAGCTTTCTTT
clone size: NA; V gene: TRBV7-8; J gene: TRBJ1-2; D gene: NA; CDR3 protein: CASSQGGTGRIYGYTF; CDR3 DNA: TGTGCCAGCAGCCAAGGAGGTACAGGGAGGATCTATGGCTACACCTTC
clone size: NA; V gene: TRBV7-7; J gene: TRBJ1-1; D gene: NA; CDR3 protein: CASSLKRGTEAFF; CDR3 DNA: TGTGCTAGCAGCTTAAAAAGGGGGACTGAAGCTTTCTTT
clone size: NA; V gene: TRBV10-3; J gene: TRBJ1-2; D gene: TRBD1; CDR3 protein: CAISEGQGEYGYTF; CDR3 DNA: TGTGCCATCAGTGAGGGACAGGGGGAGTATGGCTACACCTTC
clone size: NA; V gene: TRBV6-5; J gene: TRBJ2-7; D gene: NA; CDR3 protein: CASSYPGRPEQYF; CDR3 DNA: TGTGCCAGCAGTTACCCAGGGAGGCCCGAGCAGTACTTC
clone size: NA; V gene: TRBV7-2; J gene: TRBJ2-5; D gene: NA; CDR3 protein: CASSLVGLGETQYF; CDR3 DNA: TGTGCCAGCAGCTTAGTGGGGTTGGGGGAGACCCAGTACTTC
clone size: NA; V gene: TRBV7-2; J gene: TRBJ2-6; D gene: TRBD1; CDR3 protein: CASSSTPFGTGTGANVLTF; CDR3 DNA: TGTGCCAGCAGCTCCACCCCCTTCGGGACAGGAACCGGGGCCAACGTCCTGACTTTC
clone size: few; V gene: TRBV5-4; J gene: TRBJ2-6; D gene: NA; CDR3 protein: CASSAADSGANVLTF; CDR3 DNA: TGTGCCAGCAGCGCGGCAGACTCTGGGGCCAACGTCCTGACTTTC
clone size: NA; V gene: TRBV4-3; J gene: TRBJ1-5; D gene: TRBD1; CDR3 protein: CASSQDARTGWGNQPQHF; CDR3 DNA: TGCGCCAGCAGCCAAGATGCCCGGACAGGTTGGGGGAATCAGCCCCAGCATTTT
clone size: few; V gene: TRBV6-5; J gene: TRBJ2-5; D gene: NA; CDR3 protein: CASSYSGRRDF; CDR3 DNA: TGTGCCAGCAGTTACTCAGGGCGCCGGGACTTC
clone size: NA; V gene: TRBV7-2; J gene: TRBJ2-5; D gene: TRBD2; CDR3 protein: CASSLPGLGKETQYF; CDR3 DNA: TGTGCCAGCAGCTTACCGGGACTAGGGAAAGAGACCCAGTACTTC
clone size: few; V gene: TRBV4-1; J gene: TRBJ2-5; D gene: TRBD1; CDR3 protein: CASSQDWTGVETQYF; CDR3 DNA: TGCGCCAGCAGCCAAGATTGGACAGGGGTGGAGACCCAGTACTTC
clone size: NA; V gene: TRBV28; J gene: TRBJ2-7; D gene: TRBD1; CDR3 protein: CASSLTPPGQGTYEQYF; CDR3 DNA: TGTGCCAGCAGTTTAACCCCTCCGGGACAGGGGACCTACGAGCAGTACTTC
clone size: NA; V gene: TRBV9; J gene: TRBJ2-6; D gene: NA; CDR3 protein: CASSSRQNRSGANVLTF; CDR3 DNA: TGTGCCAGCAGCTCTCGACAGAACCGCTCTGGGGCCAACGTCCTGACTTTC
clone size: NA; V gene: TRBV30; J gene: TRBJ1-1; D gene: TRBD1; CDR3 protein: CAWSVGGQAFF; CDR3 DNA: TGTGCCTGGAGCGTAGGGGGCCAAGCTTTCTTT
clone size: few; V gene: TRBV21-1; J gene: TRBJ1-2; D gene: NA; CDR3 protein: CASIGRDRDYGYTF; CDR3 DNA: TGTGCCAGCATCGGGAGGGACAGAGACTATGGCTACACCTTC
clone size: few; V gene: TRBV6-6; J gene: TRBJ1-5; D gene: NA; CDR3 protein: CASSYSVENQPQHF; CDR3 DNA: TGTGCCAGCAGTTACTCCGTGGAAAATCAGCCCCAGCATTTT
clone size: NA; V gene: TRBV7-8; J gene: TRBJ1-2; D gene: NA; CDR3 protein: CATSRSGARYGYTF; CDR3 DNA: TGTGCCACCTCTCGATCAGGGGCGAGGTATGGCTACACCTTC
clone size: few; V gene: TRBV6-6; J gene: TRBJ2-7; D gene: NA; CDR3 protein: CASSYMEGLGYEQYF; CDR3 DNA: TGTGCCAGCAGTTACATGGAGGGTTTGGGCTACGAGCAGTACTTC
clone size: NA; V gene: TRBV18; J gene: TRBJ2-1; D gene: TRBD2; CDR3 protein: CASSPKGLAVNEQFF; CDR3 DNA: TGTGCCAGCTCACCAAAAGGACTAGCGGTCAATGAGCAGTTCTTC
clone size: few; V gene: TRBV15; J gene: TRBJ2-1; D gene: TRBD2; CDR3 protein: CATSRELAGGASNEQFF; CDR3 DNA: TGTGCCACCAGCAGGGAACTAGCGGGAGGGGCGTCGAATGAGCAGTTCTTC
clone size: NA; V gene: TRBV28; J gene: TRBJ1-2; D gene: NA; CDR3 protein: CASSPSRNYGYTF; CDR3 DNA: TGTGCCAGCAGTCCCTCCCGGAACTATGGCTACACCTTC
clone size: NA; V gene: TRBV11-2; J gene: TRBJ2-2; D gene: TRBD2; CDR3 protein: CASSSASGATGELFF; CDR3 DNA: TGTGCCAGCAGCTCGGCTAGCGGAGCCACCGGGGAGCTGTTTTTT
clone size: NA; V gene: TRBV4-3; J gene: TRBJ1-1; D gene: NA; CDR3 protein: CASSQGSLKLAEAFF; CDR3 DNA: TGCGCCAGCAGCCAAGGGTCGTTAAAATTGGCTGAAGCTTTCTTT
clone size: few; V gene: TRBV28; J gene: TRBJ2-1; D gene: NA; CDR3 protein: CASSFVGAWFF; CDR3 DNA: TGTGCCAGCAGTTTCGTAGGGGCGTGGTTCTTC
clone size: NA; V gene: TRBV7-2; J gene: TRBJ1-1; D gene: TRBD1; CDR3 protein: CASSLAGQGNTEAFF; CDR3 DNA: TGTGCCAGCAGCTTAGCGGGACAGGGAAACACTGAAGCTTTCTTT
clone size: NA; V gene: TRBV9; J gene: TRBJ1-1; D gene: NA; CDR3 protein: CASSGQLNTEAFF; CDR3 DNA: TGTGCCAGCAGCGGACAGCTGAACACTGAAGCTTTCTTT